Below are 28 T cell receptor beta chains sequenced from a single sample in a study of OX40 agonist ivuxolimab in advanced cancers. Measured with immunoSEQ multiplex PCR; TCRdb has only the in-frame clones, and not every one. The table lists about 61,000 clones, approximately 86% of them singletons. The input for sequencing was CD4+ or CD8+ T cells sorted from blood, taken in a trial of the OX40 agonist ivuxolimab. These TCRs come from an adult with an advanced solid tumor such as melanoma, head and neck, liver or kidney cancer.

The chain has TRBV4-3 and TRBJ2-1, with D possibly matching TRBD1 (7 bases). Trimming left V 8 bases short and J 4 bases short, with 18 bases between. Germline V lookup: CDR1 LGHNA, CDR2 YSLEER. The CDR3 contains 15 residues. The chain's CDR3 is CASAKGGGAYNEQFF. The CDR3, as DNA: TGCGCCAGCGCGAAAGGGGGCGGGGCTTACAATGAGCAGTTCTTC.

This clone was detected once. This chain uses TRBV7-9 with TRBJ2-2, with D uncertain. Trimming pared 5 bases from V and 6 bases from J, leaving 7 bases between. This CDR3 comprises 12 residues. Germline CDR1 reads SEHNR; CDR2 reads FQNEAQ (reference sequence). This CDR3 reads CASSPESGELFF. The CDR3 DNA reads TGTGCCAGCAGCCCCGAGTCCGGGGAGCTGTTTTTT.

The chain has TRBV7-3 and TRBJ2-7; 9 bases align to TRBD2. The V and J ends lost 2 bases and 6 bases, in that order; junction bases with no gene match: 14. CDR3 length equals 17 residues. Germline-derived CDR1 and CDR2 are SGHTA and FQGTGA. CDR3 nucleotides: TGTGCCAGCAGCTTAGGGGCCCCTTCTGCGGGAGGGGTCGAGCAGTACTTC. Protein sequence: CASSLGAPSAGGVEQYF.

CDR3 DNA sequence: TGTGCCAGCGCAAGGGCGGGGGAGGGCTATGGCTACACCTTC. It yields the protein CASARAGEGYGYTF. The chain combines TRBV27 with TRBJ1-2, with D maybe TRBD1 (5 bases). CDR1 and CDR2 from the germline V gene are MNHEY and SMNVEV (reference sequence). V dropped 8 bases and J dropped 4 bases, with 17 bases sitting between them. CDR3 length: 14 amino acids.

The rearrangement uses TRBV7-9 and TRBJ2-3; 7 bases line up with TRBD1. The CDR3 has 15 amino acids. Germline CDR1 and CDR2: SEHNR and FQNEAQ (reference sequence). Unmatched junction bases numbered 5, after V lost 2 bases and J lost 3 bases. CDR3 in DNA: TGTGCCAGCAGCTTATCGGGACAGCGGACAGATACGCAGTATTTT. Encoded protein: CASSLSGQRTDTQYF.

In DNA form, the CDR3 reads TGTGCCAGCTGTTCACTAAACTATGGCTACACCTTC. This codes for CASCSLNYGYTF. The chain links TRBV6-5 to TRBJ1-2, with no clear D. The germline V gene encodes CDR1 MNHEY and CDR2 SVGAGI. This CDR3 region has 12 residues. V was clipped by 8 bases and J by 2 bases, with 9 bases between them.

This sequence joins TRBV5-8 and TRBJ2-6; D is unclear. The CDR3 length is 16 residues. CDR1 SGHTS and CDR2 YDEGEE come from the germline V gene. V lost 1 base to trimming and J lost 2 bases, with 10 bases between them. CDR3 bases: TGTGCCAGCAGCTTGATCCGGTTAACTGGGGCCAACGTCCTGACTTTC. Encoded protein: CASSLIRLTGANVLTF.

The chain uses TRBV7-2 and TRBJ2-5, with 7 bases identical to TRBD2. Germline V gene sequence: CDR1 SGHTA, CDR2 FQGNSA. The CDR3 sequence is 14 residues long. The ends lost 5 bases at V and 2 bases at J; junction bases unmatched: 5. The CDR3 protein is CASSPTSAQETQYF. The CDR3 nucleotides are TGTGCCAGCAGCCCCACTAGCGCGCAAGAGACCCAGTACTTC.

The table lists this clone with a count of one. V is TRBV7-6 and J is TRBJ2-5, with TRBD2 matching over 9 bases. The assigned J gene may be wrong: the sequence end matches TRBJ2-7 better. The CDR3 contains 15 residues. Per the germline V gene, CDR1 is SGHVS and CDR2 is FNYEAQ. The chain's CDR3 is CASSLGGRGTYEQYF. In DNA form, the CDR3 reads TGTGCCAGCAGCTTAGGCGGGAGGGGAACCTACGAGCAGTACTTC.

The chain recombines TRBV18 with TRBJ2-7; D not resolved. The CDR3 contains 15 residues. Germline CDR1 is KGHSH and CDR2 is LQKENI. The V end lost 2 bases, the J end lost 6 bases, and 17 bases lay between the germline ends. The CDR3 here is CASSPRALHGVEQYF. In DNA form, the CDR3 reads TGTGCCAGCTCACCAAGGGCGCTACACGGCGTCGAGCAGTACTTC.

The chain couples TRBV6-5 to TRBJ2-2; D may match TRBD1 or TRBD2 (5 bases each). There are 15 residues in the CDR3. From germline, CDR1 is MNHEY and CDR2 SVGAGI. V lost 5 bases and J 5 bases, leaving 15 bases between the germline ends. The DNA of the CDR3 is TGTGCCAGCAGTAGCCAGGGACGCCAAACCGGGGAGCTGTTTTTT. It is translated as CASSSQGRQTGELFF.

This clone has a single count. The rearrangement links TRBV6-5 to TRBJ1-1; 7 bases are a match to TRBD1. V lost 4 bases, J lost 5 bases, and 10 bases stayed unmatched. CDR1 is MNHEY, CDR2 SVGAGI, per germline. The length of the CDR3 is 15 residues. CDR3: CASSSTWTGRTEAFF. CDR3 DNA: TGTGCCAGCAGTTCTACTTGGACAGGAAGGACTGAAGCTTTCTTT.

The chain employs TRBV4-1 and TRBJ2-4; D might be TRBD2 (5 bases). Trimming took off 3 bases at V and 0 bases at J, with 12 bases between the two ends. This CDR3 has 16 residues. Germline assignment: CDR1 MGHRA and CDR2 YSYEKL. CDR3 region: CASSHGVGEAKNIQYF. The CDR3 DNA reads TGCGCCAGCAGCCACGGAGTCGGGGAAGCCAAAAACATTCAGTACTTC.

CDR3 residues: CASSVDSRNTIYF. The CDR3 DNA is TGTGCCAGCAGCGTAGATTCCAGAAACACCATATATTTT. The chain is built from TRBV9 and TRBJ1-3; D gene ambiguous. This CDR3 is 13 amino acids long. The germline V gene encodes CDR1 SGDLS and CDR2 YYNGEE. V lost 0 bases to trimming and J lost 5 bases, with 6 bases between them.

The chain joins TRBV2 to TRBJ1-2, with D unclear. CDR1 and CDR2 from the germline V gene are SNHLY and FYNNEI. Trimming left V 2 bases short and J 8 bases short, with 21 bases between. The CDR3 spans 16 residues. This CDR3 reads CASSESLAGLRTGYTF. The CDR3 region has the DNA TGTGCCAGCAGTGAATCTTTGGCAGGACTTCGGACGGGCTACACCTTC.

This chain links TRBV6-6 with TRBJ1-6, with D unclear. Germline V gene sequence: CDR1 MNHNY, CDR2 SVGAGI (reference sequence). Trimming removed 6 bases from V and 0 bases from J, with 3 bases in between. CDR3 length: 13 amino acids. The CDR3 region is CASSHSYNSPLHF. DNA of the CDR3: TGTGCCAGCAGCCACTCCTATAATTCACCCCTCCACTTT.

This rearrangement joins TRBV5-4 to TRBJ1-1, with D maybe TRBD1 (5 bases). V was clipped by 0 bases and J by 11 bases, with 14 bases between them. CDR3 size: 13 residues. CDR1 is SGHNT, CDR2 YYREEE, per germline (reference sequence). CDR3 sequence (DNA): TGTGCCAGCAGCTTGGACCAGGGATTTGGGGCTTTCTTT. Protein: CASSLDQGFGAFF. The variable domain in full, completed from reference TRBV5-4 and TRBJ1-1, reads ETGVTQSPTHLIKTRGQQVTLRCSSQSGHNTVSWYQQALGQGPQFIFQYYREEENGRGNFPPRFSGLQFPNYSSELNVNALELDDSALYLCASSLDQGFGAFFGQGTRLTVV.

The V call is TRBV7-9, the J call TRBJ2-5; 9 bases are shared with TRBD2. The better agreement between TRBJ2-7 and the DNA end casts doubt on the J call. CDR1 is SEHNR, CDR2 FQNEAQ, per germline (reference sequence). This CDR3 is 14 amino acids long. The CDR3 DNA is TGTGCCAGCAGCTCGGGACTAGCAGACTACGAGCAGTACTTC. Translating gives CASSSGLADYEQYF.

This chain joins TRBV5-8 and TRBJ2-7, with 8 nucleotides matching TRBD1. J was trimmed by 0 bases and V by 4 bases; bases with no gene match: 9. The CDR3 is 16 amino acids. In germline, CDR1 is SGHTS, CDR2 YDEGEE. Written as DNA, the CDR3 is TGTGCCAGCAGCAGGGGGACAGGAAGGAGCTCCTACGAGCAGTACTTC. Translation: CASSRGTGRSSYEQYF.

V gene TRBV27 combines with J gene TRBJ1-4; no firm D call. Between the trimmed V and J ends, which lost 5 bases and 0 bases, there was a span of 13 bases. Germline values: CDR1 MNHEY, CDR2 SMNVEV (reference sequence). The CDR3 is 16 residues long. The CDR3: CASSPMSGTTNEKLFF. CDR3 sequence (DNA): TGTGCCAGCAGTCCTATGTCAGGCACAACTAATGAAAAACTGTTTTTT.

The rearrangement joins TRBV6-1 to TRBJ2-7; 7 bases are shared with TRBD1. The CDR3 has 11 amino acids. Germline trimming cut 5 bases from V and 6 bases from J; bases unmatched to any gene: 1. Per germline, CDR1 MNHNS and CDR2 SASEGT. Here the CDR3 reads CASSSGGEQYF. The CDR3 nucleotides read TGTGCCAGCAGTTCAGGGGGCGAGCAGTACTTC.

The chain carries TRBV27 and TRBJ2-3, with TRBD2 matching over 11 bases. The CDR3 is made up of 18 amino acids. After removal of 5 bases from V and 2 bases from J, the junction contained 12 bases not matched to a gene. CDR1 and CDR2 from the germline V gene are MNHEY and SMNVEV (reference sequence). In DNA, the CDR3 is TGTGCCAGCAGTCCACGGACTAGCGGGTCTACAGTCACAGATACGCAGTATTTT. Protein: CASSPRTSGSTVTDTQYF.

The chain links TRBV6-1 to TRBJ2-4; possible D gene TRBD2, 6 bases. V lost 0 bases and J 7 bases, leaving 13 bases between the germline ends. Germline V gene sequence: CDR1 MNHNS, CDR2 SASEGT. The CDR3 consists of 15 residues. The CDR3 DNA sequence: TGTGCCAGCAGTGAAGCGGGAGGCTCCCTGAACATTCAGTACTTC. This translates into CASSEAGGSLNIQYF.

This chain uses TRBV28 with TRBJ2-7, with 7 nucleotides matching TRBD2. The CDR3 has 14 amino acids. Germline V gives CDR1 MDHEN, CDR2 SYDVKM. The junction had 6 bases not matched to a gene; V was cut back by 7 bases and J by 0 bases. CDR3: CASNLAGSSYEQYF. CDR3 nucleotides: TGTGCCAGCAACTTAGCGGGTAGCTCCTACGAGCAGTACTTC.

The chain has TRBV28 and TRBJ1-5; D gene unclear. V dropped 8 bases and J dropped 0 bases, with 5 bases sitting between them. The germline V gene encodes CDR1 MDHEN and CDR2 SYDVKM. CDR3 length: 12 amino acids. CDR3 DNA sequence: TGTGCCAGCGCGGGTAGCAATCAGCCCCAGCATTTT. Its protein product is CASAGSNQPQHF.

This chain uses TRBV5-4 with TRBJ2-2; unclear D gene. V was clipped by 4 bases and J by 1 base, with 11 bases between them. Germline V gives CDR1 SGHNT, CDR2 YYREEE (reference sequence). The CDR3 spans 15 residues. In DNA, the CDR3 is TGTGCCAGCAGCCCAACGACTGAGAACACCGGGGAGCTGTTTTTT. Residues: CASSPTTENTGELFF.

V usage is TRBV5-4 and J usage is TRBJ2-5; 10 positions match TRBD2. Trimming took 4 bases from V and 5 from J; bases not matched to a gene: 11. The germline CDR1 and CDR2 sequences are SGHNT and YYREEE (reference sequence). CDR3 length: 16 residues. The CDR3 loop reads CASSRPPSGRDETQYF. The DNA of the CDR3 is TGTGCCAGCAGCCGCCCCCCTAGCGGGAGAGATGAGACCCAGTACTTC.

The CDR3 here is CASSLGRSDSLEQYF. The CDR3 nucleotides are TGTGCCAGCAGCCTAGGGAGGAGCGACTCTCTGGAGCAGTACTTC. The V and J genes are TRBV4-2 and TRBJ2-5; TRBD2 is a possible D gene (6 bases). There are 15 residues in the CDR3. V shed 4 bases and J shed 11 bases, with 23 bases lying between them. From germline, CDR1 is LGHNA and CDR2 YNFKEQ.